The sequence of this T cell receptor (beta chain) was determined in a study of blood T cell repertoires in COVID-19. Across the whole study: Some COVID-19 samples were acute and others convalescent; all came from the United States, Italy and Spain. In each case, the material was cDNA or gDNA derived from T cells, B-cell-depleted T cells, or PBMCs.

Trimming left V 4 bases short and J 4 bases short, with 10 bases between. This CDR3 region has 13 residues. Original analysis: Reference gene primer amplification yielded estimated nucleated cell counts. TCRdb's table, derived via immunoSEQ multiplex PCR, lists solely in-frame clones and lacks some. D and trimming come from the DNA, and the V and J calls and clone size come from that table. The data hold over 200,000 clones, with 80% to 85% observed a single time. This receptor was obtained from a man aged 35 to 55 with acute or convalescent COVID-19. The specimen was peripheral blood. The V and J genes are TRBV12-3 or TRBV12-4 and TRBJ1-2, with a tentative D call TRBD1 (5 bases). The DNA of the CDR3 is TGTGCCAGCAGTTCCCAGGGTAGCTATGGCTACACCTTC. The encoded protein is CASSSQGSYGYTF.